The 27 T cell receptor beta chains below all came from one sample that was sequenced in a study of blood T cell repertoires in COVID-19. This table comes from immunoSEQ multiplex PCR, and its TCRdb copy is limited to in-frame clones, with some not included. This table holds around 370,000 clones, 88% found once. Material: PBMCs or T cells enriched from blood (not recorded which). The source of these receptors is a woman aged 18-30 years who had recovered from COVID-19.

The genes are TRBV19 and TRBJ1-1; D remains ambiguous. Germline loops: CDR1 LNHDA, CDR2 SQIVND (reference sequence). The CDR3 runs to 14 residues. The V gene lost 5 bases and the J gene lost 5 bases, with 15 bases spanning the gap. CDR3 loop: CASSWSTGGTEAFF. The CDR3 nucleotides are TGTGCCAGTAGTTGGTCAACGGGAGGGACTGAAGCTTTCTTT.

The chain's CDR3 is CASSQLLREKTQYF. CDR3 bases: TGCGCCAGCAGCCAACTCTTGCGGGAGAAGACCCAGTACTTC. V and J are TRBV4-1 and TRBJ2-5, with 7 positions matching TRBD2. Losses at the gene ends were 2 bases for V and 6 bases for J; bases not matched to a gene: 6. Germline-derived CDR1 and CDR2 are MGHRA and YSYEKL. CDR3 size: 14 residues.

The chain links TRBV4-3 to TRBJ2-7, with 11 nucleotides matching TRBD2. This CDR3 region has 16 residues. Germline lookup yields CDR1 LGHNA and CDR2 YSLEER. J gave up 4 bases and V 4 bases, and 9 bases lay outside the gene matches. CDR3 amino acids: CASSPSGGLAEYEQYF. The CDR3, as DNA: TGCGCCAGCAGCCCCTCCGGGGGACTAGCGGAGTACGAGCAGTACTTC.

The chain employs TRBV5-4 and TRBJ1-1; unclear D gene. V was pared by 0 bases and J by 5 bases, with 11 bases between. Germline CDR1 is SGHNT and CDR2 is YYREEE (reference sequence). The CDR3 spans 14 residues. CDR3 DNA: TGTGCCAGCAGCTTGGATCCGGGGAAAACTGAAGCTTTCTTT. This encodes CASSLDPGKTEAFF.

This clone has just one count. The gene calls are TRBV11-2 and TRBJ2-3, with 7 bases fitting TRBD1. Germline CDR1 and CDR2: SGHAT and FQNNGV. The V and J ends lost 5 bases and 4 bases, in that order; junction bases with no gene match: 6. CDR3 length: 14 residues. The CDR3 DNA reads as TGTGCCAGCAGCGCCCGACAGGGTCCAGATACGCAGTATTTT. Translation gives CASSARQGPDTQYF.

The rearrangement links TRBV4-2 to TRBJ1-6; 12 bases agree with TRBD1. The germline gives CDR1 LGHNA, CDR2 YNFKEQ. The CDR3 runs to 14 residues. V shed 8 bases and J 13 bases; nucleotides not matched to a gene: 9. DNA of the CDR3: TGTGCCAGCGGGGACCGGGACAGGGGGCCCCCCCTCCACTTT. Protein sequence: CASGDRDRGPPLHF.

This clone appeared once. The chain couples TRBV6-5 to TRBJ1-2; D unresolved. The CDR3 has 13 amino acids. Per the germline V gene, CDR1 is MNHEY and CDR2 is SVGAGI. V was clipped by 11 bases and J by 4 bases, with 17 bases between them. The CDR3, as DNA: TGTGCCGCTTATGGTGAGGGAACCTATGGCTACACCTTC. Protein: CAAYGEGTYGYTF.

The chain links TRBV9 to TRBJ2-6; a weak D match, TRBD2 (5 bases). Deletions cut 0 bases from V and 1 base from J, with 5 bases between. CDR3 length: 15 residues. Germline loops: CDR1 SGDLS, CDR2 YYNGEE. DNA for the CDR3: TGTGCCAGCAGCGTAGGAGGGTCTGGGGCCAACGTCCTGACTTTC. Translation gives CASSVGGSGANVLTF.

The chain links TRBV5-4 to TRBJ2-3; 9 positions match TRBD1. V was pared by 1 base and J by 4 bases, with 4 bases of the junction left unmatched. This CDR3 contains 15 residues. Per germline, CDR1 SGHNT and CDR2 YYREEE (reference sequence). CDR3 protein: CASSLMGQGADTQYF. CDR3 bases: TGTGCCAGCAGCTTGATGGGACAGGGCGCAGATACGCAGTATTTT.

In DNA, the CDR3 is TGTGCCAGCAGTTTAGGGCTGTGGCAGTCGAACTATGGCTACACCTTC. This encodes CASSLGLWQSNYGYTF. The chain is built from TRBV28 and TRBJ1-2, with D unclear. The ends were cut back, 2 bases at V and 2 bases at J, with 15 bases in the middle. The CDR3 loop spans 16 amino acids. Germline CDR1 is MDHEN and CDR2 is SYDVKM.

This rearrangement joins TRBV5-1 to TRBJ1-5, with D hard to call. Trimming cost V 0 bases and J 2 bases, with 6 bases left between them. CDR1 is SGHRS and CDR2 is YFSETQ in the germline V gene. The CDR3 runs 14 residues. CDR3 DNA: TGCGCCAGCAGCTTGGAGGGAGGCAATCAGCCCCAGCATTTT. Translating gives CASSLEGGNQPQHF.

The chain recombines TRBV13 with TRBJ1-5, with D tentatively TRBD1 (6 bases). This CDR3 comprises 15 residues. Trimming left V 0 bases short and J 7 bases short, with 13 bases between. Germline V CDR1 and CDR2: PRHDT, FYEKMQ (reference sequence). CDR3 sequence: CASSLGQGGSQPQHF. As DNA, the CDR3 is TGTGCCAGCAGCTTAGGACAGGGAGGGAGCCAGCCCCAGCATTTT.

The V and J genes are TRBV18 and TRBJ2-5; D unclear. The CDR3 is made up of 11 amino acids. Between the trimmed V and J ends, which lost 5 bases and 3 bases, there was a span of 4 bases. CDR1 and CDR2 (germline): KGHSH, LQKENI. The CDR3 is CASSSEETQYF. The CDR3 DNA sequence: TGTGCCAGCTCATCAGAAGAGACCCAGTACTTC.

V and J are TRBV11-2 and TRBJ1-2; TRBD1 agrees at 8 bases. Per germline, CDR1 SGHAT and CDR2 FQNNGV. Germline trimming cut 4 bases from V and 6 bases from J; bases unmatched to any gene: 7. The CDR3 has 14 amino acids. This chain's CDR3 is CASSSDRGFNGYTF. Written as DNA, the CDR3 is TGTGCCAGCAGCTCAGACAGGGGCTTTAATGGCTACACCTTC.

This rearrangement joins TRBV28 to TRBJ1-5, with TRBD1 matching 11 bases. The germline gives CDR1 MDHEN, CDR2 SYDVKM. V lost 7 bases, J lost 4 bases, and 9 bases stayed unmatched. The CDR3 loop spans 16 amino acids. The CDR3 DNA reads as TGTGCCAGCACCCAGACCGGGACAGGGGGGAATCAGCCCCAGCATTTT. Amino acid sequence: CASTQTGTGGNQPQHF.

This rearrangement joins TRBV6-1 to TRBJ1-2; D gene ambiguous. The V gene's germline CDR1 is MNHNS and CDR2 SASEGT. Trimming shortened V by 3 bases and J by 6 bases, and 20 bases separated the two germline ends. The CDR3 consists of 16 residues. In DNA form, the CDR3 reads TGTGCCAGCAGTGATCAGACTCCCTTTGGAGGGAATGGCTACACCTTC. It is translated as CASSDQTPFGGNGYTF.

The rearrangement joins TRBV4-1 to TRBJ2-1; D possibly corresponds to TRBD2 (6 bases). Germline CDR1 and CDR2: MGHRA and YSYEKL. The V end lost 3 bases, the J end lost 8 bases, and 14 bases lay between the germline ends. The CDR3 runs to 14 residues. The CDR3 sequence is CASSHPEGYYEQFF. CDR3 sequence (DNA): TGCGCCAGCAGCCATCCGGAGGGGTACTATGAGCAGTTCTTC.

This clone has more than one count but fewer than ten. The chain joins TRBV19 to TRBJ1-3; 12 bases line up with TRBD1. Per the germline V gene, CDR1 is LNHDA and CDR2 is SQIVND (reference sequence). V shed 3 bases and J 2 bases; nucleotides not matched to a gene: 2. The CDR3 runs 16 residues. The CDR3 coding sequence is TGTGCCAGTAGTATGGGACAGGGGGCTACTGGAAACACCATATATTTT. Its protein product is CASSMGQGATGNTIYF.

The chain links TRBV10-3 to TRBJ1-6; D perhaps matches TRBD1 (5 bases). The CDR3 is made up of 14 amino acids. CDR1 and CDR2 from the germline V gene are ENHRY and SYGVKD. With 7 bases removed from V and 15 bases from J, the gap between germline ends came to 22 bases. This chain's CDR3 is CAITGTVRGGVLHF. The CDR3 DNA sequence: TGTGCCATCACTGGGACTGTCCGTGGTGGTGTCCTCCACTTT.

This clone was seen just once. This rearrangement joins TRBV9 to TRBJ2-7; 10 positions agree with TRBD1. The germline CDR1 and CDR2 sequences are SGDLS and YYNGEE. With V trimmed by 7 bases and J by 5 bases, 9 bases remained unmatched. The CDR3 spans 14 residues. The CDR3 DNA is TGTGCCAGCGGCAGGACAGGGGGTGTGAACGAGCAGTACTTC. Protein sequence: CASGRTGGVNEQYF.

The CDR3 loop reads CASSRGTSWETQYF. In DNA form, the CDR3 reads TGTGCCAGCAGCAGGGGGACCTCATGGGAGACCCAGTACTTC. This chain uses TRBV7-6 with TRBJ2-5; a weak D match, TRBD1 (6 bases). CDR1 and CDR2 (germline): SGHVS, FNYEAQ. This CDR3 is 14 amino acids long. V lost 5 bases and J lost 5, with 15 bases in between.

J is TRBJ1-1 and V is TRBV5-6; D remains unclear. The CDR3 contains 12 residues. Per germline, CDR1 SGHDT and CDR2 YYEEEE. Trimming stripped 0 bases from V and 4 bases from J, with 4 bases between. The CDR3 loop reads CASSLVSTEAFF. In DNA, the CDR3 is TGTGCCAGCAGCTTGGTGAGCACTGAAGCTTTCTTT. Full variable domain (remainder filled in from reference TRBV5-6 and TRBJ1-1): DAGVTQSPTHLIKTRGQQVTLRCSPKSGHDTVSWYQQALGQGPQFIFQYYEEEERQRGNFPDRFSGHQFPNYSSELNVNALLLGDSALYLCASSLVSTEAFFGQGTRLTVV.

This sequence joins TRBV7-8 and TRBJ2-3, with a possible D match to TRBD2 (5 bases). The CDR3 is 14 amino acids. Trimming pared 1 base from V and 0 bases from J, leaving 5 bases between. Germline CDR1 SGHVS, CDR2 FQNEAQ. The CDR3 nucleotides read TGTGCCAGCAGCTTAGTAGCGAGCACAGATACGCAGTATTTT. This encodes CASSLVASTDTQYF.

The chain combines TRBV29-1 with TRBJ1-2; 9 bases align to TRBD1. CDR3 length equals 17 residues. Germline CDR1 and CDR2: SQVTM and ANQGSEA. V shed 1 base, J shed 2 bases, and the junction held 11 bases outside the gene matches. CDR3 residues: CSVEVRGQGNWNYGYTF. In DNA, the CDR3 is TGCAGCGTTGAAGTTAGGGGACAGGGAAATTGGAACTATGGCTACACCTTC.

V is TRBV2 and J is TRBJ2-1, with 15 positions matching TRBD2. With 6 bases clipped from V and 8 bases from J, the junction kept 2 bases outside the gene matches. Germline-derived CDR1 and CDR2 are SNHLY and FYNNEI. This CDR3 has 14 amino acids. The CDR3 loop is CASRGLAGGHEQFF. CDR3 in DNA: TGTGCCAGCAGGGGACTAGCGGGGGGCCATGAGCAGTTCTTC.

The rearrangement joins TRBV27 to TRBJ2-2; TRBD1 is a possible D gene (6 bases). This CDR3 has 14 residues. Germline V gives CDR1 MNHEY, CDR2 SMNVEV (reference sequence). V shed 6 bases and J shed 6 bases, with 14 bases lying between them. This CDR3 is CASSSGDIAGELFF. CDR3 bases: TGTGCCAGCAGCTCAGGGGATATCGCCGGGGAGCTGTTTTTT.

CDR3 coding DNA: TGTGCCAGCAGTCGGGGATACGAGCAGTACTTC. It yields the protein CASSRGYEQYF. The chain recombines TRBV6-2 or TRBV6-3 with TRBJ2-7, with D tentatively TRBD2 (5 bases). V lost 5 bases to trimming and J lost 4 bases, with 6 bases between them. CDR1 and CDR2 from the germline V gene are MNHEY and SVGEGT. The CDR3 has 11 residues.